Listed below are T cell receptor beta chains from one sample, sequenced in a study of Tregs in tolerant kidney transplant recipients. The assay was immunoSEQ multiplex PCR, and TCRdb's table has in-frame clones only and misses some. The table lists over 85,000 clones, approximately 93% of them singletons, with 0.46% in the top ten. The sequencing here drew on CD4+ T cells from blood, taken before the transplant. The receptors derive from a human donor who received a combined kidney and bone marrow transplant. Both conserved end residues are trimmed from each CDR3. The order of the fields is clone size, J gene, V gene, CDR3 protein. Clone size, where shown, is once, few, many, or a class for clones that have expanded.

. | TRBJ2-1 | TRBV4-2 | ASSQVRQVSDEQF
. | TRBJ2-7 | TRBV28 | ASSLLGQFYEQY
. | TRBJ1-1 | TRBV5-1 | ASSLGGAGTEAF
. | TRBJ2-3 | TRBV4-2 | ASSQDHSGAGASDTQY
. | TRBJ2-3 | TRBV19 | ASSIAAGARTDTQY
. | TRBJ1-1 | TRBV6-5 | ASSPSRGWGAF
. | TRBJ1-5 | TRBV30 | AWQGQGPQPQH
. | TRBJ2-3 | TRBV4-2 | ASSQDRGSTDTQY
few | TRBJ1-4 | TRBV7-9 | ASSLRTGGNEKLF
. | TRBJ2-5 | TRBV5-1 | ASSLRTSGQETQY
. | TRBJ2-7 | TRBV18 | ASSLGTADYEQY
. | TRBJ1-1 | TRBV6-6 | ASSYWDRGTEAF
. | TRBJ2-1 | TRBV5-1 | ASSPMGYPGDDEQF
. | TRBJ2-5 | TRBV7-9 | ASSLAPRDSEETQY
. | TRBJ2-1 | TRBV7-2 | ASSFSGTDNEQF
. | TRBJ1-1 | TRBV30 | AWSVLIRNTEAF
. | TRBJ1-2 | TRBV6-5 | ASSPRGQGGYGYT
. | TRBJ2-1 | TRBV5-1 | ASWGDSYNEQF
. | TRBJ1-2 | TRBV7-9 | ASSLAGTDTYGYT
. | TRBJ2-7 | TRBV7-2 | ASSLVGTSGRDEQY
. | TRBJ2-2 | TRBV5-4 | ASSQKTGTANTGELF
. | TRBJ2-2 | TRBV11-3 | ASSPGTRNTGELF
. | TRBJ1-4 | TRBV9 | ASSVGEVMIYNEKLF
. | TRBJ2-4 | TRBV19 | ASSIGTGAKNIQY
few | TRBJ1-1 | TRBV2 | ASSEFNRKNTEAF
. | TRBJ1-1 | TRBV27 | ASSLLTGSTEAF
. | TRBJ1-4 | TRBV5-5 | ASSTSVLGGEKLF
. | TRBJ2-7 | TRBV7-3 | ASSLGGGSYEQY
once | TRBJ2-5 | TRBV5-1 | ASSLSARGSWETQY
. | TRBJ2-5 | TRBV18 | ASSPGRGGETQY
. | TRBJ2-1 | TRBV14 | ASSQEFWQRGYNEQF
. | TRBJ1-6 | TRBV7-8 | ASSLFGQGNSPLH
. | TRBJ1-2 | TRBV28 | ASTIPGAYGYT
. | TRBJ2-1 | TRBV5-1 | ASSLALAISVNEQF
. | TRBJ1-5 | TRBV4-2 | ASSQDSGGHQPQH